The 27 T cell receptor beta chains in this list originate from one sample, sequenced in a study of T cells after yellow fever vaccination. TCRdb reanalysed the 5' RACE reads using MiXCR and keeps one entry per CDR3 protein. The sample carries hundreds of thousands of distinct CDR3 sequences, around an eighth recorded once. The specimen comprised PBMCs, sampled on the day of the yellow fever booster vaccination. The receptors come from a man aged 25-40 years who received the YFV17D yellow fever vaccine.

The CDR3 DNA is TGTGCCAGCAGCTTAGCGGCCAGGGGAAACACTGAAGCTTTCTTT. Its protein is CASSLAARGNTEAFF. This chain connects TRBV7-9 to TRBJ1-1, with D tentatively TRBD1 (6 bases). The CDR3 totals 15 residues. Germline loops: CDR1 SEHNR, CDR2 FQNEAQ (reference sequence). V was trimmed by 0 bases and J by 2 bases, leaving 10 bases between them.

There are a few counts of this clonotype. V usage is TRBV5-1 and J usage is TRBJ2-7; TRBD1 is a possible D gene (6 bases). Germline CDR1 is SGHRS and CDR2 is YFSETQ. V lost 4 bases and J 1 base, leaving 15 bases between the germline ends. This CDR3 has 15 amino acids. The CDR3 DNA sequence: TGCGCCAGCAGCAAAAGGACAGCCAGATCCTACGAGCAGTACTTC. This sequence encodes CASSKRTARSYEQYF.

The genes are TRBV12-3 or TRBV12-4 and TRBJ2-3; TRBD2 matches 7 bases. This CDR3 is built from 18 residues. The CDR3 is CTFSLLMMASGSTDTQYF. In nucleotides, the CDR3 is TGTACCTTCAGTTTACTGATGATGGCTAGCGGTAGCACAGATACGCAGTATTTT.

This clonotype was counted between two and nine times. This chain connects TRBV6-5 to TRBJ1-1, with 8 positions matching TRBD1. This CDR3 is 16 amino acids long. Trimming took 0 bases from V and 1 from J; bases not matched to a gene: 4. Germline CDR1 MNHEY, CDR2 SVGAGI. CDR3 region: CASSYSPGGANTEAFF. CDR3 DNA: TGTGCCAGCAGTTACTCCCCAGGGGGCGCGAACACTGAAGCTTTCTTT.

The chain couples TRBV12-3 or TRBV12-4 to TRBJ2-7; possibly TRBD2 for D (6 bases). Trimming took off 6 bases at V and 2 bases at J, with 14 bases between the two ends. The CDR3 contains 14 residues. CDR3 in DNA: TGTGCCAGCAGCCAGGAGGGGAACACCTACGAGCAGTACTTC. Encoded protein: CASSQEGNTYEQYF.

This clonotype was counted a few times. CDR3 sequence (DNA): TGTGCCAGCAGTCCGACAGGGGGGAACATTCAGTACTTC. It encodes CASSPTGGNIQYF. The chain combines TRBV6-2 or TRBV6-3 with TRBJ2-4; 9 bases line up with TRBD1. With 5 bases clipped from V and 7 bases from J, the junction kept 3 bases outside the gene matches. The CDR3 has 13 residues. The germline V gene has CDR1 MNHEY and CDR2 SVGEGT.

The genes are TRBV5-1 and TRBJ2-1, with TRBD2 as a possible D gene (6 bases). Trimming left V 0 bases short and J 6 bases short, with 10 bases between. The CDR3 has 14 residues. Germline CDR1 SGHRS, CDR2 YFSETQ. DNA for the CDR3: TGCGCCAGCAGCTTGGATGGGACTGCCAATGAGCAGTTCTTC. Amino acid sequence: CASSLDGTANEQFF.

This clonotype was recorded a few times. CDR3 DNA: TGTGCCAGCAGCCCAAGCGCGGGATCCGGGGAGCTGTTTTTT. It codes for CASSPSAGSGELFF. V usage is TRBV7-8 and J usage is TRBJ2-2; TRBD2 is a possible D gene (6 bases). V shed 5 bases and J shed 6 bases, with 13 bases lying between them. The CDR3 sequence is 14 residues long. Germline CDR1 is SGHVS and CDR2 is FQNEAQ.

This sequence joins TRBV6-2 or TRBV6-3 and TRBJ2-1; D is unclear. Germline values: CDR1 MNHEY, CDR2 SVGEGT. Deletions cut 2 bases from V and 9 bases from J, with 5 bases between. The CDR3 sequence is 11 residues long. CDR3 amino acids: CASSYVAEQFF. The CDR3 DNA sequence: TGTGCCAGCAGTTACGTGGCTGAGCAGTTCTTC.

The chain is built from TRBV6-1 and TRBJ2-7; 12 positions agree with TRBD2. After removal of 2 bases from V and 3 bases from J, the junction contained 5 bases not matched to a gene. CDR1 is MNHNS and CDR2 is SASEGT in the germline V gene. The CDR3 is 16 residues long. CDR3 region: CASSEWASGRGYEQYF. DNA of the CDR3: TGTGCCAGCAGTGAATGGGCTAGCGGGAGGGGCTACGAGCAGTACTTC.

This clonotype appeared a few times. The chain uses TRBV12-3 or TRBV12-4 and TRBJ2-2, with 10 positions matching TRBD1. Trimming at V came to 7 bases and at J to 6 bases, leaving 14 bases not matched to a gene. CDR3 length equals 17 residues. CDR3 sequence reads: CASIPTGDRGRSGELFF. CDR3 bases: TGTGCCAGCATCCCGACGGGGGACAGGGGCAGGTCCGGGGAGCTGTTTTTT.

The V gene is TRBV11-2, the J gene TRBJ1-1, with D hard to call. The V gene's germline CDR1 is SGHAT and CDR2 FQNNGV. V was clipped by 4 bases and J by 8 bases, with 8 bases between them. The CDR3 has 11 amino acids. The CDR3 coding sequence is TGTGCCAGCAGCTCGCCGACAGAAGCTTTCTTT. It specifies CASSSPTEAFF.

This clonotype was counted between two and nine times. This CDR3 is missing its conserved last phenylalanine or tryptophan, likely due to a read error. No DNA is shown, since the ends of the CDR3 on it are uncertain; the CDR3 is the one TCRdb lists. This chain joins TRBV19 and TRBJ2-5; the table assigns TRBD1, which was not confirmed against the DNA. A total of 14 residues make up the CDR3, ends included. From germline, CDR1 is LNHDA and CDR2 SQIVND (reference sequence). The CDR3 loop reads CASRPPEYRRSYTG.

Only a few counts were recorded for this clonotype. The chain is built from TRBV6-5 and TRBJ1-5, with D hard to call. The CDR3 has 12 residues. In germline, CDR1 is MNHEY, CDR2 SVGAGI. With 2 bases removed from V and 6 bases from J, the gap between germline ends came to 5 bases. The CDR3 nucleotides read TGTGCCAGCAGTTACATTGGTCAGCCCCAGCATTTT. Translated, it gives CASSYIGQPQHF.

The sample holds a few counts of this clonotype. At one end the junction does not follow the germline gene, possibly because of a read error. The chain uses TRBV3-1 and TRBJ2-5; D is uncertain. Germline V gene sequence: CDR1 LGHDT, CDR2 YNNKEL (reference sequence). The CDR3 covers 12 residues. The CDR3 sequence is CASSQERKTQYF. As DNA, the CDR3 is TGTGCCAGCAGCCAAGAAAGAAAGACCCAGTATTTC.

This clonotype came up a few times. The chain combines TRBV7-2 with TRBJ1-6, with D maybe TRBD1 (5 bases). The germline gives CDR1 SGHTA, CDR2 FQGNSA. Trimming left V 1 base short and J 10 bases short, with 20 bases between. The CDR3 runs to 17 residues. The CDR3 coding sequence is TGTGCCAGCAGCTTAGGGGTAGGAGGGGCATGGGGATCACCCCTCCACTTT. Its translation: CASSLGVGGAWGSPLHF.

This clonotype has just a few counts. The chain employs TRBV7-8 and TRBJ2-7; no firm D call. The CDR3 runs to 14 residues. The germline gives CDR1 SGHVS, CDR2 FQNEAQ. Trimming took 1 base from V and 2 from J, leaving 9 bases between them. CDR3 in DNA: TGTGCCAGCAGCTTAGTGGGCCCGGCCTACGAGCAGTACTTC. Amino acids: CASSLVGPAYEQYF.

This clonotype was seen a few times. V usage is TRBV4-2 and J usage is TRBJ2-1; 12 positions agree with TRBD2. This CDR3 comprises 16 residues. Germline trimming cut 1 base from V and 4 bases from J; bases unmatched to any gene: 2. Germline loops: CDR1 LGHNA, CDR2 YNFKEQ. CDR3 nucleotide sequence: TGTGCCAGCAGCCAAGGGACTAGCGGGATGTACAATGAGCAGTTCTTC. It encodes CASSQGTSGMYNEQFF.

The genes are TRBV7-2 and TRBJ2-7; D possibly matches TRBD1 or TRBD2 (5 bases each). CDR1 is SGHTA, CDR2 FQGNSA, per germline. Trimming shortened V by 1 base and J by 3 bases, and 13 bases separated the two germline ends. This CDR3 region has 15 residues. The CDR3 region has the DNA TGTGCCAGCAGCTTAGTCTCCCCGGGACGCTACGAGCAGTACTTC. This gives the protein CASSLVSPGRYEQYF.

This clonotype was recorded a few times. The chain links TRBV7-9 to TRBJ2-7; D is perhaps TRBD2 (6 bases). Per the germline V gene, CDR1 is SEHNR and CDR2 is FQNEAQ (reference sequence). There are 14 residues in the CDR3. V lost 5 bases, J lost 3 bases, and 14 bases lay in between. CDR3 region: CASSPGTVFYEQYF. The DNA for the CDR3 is TGTGCCAGCAGCCCCGGGACTGTTTTCTACGAGCAGTACTTC.

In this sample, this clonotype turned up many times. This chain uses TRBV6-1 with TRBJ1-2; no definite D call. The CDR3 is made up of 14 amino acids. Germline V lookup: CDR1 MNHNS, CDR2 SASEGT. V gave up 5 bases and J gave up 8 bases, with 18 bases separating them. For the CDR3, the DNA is TGTGCCAGCAGTAATCAAAGATCCTCTTTGGGCTACACCTTC. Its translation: CASSNQRSSLGYTF.

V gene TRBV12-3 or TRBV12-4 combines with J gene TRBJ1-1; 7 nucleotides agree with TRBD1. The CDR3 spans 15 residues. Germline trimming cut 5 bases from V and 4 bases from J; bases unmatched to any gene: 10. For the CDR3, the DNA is TGTGCCAGCAGTCCCAGGACAGGTTGGGGCACTGAAGCTTTCTTT. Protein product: CASSPRTGWGTEAFF.

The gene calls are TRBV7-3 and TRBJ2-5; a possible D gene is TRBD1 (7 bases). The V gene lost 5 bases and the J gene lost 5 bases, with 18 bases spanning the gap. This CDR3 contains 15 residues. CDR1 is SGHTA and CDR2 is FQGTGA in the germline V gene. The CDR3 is CASSPRQGGWETQYF. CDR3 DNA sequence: TGTGCCAGCAGCCCACGACAGGGAGGTTGGGAGACCCAGTACTTC.

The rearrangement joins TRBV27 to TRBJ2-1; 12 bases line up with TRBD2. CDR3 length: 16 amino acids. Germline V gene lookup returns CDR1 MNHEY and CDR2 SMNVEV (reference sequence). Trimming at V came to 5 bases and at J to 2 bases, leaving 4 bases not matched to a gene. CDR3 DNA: TGTGCCAGCAGTGCCGGACTAGCGGGAACCTACAATGAGCAGTTCTTC. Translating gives CASSAGLAGTYNEQFF.

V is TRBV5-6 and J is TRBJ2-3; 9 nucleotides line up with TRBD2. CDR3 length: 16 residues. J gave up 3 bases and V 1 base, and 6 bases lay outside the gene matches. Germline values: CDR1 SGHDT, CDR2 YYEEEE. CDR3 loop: CASSLRGLARTDTQYF. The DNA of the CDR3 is TGTGCCAGCAGCTTGAGAGGACTAGCGAGAACAGATACGCAGTATTTT.

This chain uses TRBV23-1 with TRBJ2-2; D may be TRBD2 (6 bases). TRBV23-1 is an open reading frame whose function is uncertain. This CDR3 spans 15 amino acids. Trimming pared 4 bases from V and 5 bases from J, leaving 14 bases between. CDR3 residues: CASSRSLGGTGELFF. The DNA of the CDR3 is TGCGCCAGCAGTCGGTCCCTTGGAGGGACCGGGGAGCTGTTTTTT.

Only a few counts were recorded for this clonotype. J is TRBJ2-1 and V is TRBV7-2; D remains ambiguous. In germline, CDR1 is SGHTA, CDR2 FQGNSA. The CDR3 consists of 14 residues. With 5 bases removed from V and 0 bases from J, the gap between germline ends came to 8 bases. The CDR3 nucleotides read TGTGCCAGCAGCCCGCGGACCTCCTACAATGAGCAGTTCTTC. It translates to CASSPRTSYNEQFF.